This T cell receptor beta chain was captured by sequencing in a study of blood T cell repertoires in COVID-19. Study-level information: The cDNA or gDNA used as material had been derived from T cells, B-cell-depleted T cells, or PBMCs.

Per the original data handling: Researchers report that nucleated cell counts were estimated from reference gene primer amplification. This table comes from immunoSEQ multiplex PCR, and its TCRdb copy is limited to in-frame clones, with some not included. That table supplies the V and J calls and clone size; D and trimming were determined from the DNA. The table includes 99,000 or so clones, roughly four fifths detected once. Deletions cut 7 bases from V and 4 bases from J, with 13 bases between. The germline V gene encodes CDR1 SQVTM and CDR2 ANQGSEA. CDR3 size: 12 residues. Material: peripheral blood. The chain employs TRBV29-1 and TRBJ1-2; maybe TRBD1 (6 bases). The receptor was derived from a woman at least 80 years old with active or convalescent COVID-19. CDR3 region: CSAPTGSYGYTF. CDR3 bases: TGCAGCGCACCCACAGGGTCCTATGGCTACACCTTC.